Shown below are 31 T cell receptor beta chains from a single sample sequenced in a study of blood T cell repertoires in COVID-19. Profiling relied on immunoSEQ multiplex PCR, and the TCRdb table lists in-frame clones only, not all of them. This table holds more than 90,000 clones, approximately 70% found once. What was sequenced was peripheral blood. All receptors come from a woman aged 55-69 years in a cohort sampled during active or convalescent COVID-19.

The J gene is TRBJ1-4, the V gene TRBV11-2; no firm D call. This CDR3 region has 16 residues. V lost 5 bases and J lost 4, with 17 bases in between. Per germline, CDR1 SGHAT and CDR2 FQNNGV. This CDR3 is CASSHRPGNGNEKLFF. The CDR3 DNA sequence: TGTGCCAGCAGCCATAGGCCGGGGAACGGTAATGAAAAACTGTTTTTT.

In nucleotides, the CDR3 is TGTGCCACCAGCAACAGGGGCAATCAGCCCCAGCATTTT. Its translation is CATSNRGNQPQHF. This rearrangement joins TRBV15 to TRBJ1-5, with D possibly matching TRBD1 (6 bases). The CDR3 spans 13 residues. V was pared by 4 bases and J by 2 bases, with 6 bases between. The germline gives CDR1 LNHNV, CDR2 YYDKDF (reference sequence).

The CDR3 is CASSDPLTGKRYEQYF. CDR3 coding DNA: TGTGCCAGCAGTGACCCACTGACAGGGAAAAGGTACGAGCAGTACTTC. The chain has TRBV25-1 and TRBJ2-7; TRBD1 matches 7 bases. The CDR3 loop spans 16 amino acids. The junction had 12 bases not matched to a gene; V was cut back by 3 bases and J by 4 bases. Looked up from germline, CDR1 is MGHDK and CDR2 is SYGVNS.

The CDR3 DNA follows: TGTGCCAGCAGCTCACGGACAGGGAACAATCAGCCCCAGCATTTT. It yields the protein CASSSRTGNNQPQHF. The J gene is TRBJ1-5, the V gene TRBV5-8, with TRBD1 identical over 8 bases. CDR1 SGHTS and CDR2 YDEGEE come from the germline V gene. V trimming: 3 bases; J trimming: 3 bases; junction bases outside the gene matches: 5. CDR3 length: 15 residues.

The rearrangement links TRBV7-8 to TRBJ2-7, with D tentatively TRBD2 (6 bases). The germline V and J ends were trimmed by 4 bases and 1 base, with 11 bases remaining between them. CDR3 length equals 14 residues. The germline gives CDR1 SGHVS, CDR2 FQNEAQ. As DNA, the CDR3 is TGTGCCAGCAGCTACCGACTAGAGTCCTACGAGCAGTACTTC. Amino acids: CASSYRLESYEQYF.

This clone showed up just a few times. The CDR3 reads CASSQTSQGEAFF. The CDR3 nucleotides are TGTGCCAGCAGCCAGACATCGCAGGGTGAAGCTTTCTTT. The chain uses TRBV9 and TRBJ1-1, with a possible D match to TRBD1 (5 bases). This CDR3 has 13 residues. Between the trimmed V and J ends, which lost 4 bases and 7 bases, there was a span of 14 bases. Germline CDR1 SGDLS, CDR2 YYNGEE.

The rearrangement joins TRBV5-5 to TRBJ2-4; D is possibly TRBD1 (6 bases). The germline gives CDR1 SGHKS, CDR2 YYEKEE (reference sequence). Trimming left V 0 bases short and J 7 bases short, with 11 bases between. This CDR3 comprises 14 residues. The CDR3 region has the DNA TGTGCCAGCAGCTTGGTATGGACAGCCAACATTCAGTACTTC. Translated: CASSLVWTANIQYF.

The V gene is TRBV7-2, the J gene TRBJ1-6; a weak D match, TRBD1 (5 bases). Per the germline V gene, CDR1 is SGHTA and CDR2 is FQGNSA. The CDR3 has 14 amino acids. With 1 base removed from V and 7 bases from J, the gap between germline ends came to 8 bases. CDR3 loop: CASSLVQGNSPLHF. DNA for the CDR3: TGTGCCAGCAGCTTAGTGCAGGGAAATTCACCCCTCCACTTT.

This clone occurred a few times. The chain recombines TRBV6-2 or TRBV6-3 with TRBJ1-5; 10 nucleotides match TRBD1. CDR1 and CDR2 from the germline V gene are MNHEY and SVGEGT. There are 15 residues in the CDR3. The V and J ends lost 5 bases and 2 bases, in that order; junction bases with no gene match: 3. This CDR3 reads CASSLGQGGNQPQHF. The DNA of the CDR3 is TGTGCCAGCAGTCTCGGACAGGGGGGCAATCAGCCCCAGCATTTT.

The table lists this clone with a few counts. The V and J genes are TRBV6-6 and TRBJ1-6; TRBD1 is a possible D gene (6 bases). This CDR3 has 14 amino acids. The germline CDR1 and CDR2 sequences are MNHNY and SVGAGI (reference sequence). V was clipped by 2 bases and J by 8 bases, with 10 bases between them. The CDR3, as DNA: TGTGCCAGCAGTTACGGGACAACAGATTCACCCCTCCACTTT. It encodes CASSYGTTDSPLHF.

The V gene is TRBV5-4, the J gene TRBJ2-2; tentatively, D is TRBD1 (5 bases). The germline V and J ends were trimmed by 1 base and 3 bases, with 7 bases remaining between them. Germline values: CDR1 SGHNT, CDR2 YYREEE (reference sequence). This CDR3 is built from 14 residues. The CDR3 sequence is CASSLYRHTGELFF. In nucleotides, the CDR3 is TGTGCCAGCAGCTTGTACAGGCACACCGGGGAGCTGTTTTTT. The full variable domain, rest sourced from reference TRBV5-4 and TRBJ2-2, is ETGVTQSPTHLIKTRGQQVTLRCSSQSGHNTVSWYQQALGQGPQFIFQYYREEENGRGNFPPRFSGLQFPNYSSELNVNALELDDSALYLCASSLYRHTGELFFGEGSRLTVL.

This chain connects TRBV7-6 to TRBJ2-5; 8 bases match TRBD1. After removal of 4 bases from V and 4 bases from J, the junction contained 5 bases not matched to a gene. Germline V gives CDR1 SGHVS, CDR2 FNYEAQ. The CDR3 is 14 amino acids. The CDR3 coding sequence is TGTGCCAGCAGCTCGAGGACAGGGCGAGAGACCCAGTACTTC. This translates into CASSSRTGRETQYF. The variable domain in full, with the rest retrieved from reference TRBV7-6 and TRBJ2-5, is GAGVSQSPRYKVTKRGQDVALRCDPISGHVSLYWYRQALGQGPEFLTYFNYEAQQDKSGLPNDRFSAERPEGSISTLTIQRTEQRDSAMYRCASSSRTGRETQYFGPGTRLLVL.

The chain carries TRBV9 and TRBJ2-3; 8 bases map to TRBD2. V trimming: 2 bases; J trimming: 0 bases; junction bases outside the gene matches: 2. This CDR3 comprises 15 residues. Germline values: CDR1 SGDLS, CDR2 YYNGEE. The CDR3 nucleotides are TGTGCCAGCAGCGTCCGCGGGGGGAGCACAGATACGCAGTATTTT. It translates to CASSVRGGSTDTQYF.

CDR3 amino acids: CASSQAQMSYEQYF. The CDR3 nucleotides read TGTGCCAGCAGCCAAGCTCAGATGTCCTACGAGCAGTACTTC. The chain joins TRBV3-1 (or the pseudogene TRBV3-2) to TRBJ2-7; no firm D call. Germline-derived CDR1 and CDR2 are LGHDT and YNNKEL (reference sequence). The CDR3 runs 14 residues. V was pared by 1 base and J by 1 base, with 8 bases between.

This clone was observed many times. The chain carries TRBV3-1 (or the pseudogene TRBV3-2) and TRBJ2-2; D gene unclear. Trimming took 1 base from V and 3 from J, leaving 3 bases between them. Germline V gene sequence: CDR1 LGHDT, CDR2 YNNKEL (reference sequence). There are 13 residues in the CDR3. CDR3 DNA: TGTGCCAGCAGCCAAGTAGACACCGGGGAGCTGTTTTTT. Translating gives CASSQVDTGELFF.

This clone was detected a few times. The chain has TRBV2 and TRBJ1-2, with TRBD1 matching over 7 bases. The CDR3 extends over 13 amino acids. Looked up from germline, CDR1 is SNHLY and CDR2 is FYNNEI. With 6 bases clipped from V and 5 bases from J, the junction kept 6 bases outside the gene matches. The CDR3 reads CASSVDREYGYTF. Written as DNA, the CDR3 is TGTGCCAGCAGCGTCGACAGGGAATATGGCTACACCTTC.

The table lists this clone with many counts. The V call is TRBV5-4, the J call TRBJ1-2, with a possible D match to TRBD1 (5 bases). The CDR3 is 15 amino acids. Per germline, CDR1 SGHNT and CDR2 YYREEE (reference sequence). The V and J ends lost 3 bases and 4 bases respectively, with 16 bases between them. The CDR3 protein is CASSSSGGVFYGYTF. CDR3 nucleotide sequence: TGTGCCAGCAGCTCCTCGGGAGGGGTGTTCTATGGCTACACCTTC.

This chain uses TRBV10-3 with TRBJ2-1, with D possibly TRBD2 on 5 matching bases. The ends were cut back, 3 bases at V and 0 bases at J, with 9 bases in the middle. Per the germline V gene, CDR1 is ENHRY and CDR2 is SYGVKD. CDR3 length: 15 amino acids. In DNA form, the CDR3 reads TGTGCCATCAGTGAAAGGGAGAGCTCCTACAATGAGCAGTTCTTC. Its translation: CAISERESSYNEQFF.

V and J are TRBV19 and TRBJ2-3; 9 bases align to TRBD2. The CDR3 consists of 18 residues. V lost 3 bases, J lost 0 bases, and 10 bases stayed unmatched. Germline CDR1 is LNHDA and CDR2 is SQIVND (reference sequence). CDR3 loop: CASSIGLRLAASTDTQYF. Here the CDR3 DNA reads TGTGCCAGTAGTATTGGGTTACGACTAGCGGCTAGCACAGATACGCAGTATTTT.

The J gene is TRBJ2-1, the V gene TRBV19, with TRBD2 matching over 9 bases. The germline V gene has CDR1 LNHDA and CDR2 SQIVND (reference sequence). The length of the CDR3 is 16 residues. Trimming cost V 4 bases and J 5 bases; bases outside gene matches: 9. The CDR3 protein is CASSTTWTSANNEQFF. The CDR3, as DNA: TGTGCCAGTAGTACGACGTGGACTAGCGCTAACAATGAGCAGTTCTTC.

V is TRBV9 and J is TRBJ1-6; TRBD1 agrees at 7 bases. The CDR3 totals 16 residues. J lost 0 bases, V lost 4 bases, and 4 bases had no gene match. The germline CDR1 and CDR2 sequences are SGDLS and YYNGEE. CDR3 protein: CASSLGQASYNSPLHF. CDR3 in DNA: TGTGCCAGCAGCTTAGGACAGGCCTCCTATAATTCACCCCTCCACTTT.

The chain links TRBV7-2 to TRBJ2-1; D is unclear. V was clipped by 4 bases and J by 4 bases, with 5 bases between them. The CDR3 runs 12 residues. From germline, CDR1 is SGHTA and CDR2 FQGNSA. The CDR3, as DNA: TGTGCCAGCAGCTCTATGTACAATGAGCAGTTCTTC. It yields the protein CASSSMYNEQFF.

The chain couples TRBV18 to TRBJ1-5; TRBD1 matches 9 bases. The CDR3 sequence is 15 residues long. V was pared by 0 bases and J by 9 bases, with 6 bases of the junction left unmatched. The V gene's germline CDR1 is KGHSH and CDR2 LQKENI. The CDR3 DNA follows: TGTGCCAGCTCACCACCGGGGACAGGGCCCACGCCCCAGCATTTT. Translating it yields CASSPPGTGPTPQHF.

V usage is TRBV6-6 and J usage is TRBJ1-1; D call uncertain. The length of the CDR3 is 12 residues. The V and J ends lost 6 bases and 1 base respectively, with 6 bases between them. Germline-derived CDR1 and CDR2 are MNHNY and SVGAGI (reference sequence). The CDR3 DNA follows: TGTGCCAGCAGCGAACAGAACACTGAAGCTTTCTTT. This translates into CASSEQNTEAFF.

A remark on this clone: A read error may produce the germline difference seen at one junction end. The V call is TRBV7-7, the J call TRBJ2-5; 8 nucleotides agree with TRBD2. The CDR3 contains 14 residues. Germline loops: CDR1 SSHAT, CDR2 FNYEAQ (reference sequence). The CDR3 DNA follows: TGTGCTAGCAGCCGGGGTAGCGGGGTTGAGACCCAGTACTTC. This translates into CASSRGSGVETQYF.

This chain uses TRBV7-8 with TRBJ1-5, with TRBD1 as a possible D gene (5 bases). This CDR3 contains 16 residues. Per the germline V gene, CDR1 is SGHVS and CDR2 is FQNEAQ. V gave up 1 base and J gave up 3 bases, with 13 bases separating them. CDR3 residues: CASSLGQGVANQPQHF. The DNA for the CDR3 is TGTGCCAGCAGCTTAGGGCAGGGTGTCGCCAATCAGCCCCAGCATTTT.

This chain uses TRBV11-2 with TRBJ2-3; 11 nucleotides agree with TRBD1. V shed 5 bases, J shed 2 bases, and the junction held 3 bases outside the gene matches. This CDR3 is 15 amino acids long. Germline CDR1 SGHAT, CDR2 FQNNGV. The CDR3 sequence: CASSGTGGNTDTQYF. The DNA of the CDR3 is TGTGCCAGCAGCGGGACAGGGGGGAACACAGATACGCAGTATTTT.

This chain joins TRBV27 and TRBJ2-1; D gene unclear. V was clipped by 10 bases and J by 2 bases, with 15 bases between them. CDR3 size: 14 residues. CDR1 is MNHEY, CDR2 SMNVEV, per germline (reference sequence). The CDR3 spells CATGGSLTYNEQFF. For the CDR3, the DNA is TGTGCCACCGGCGGTTCCTTAACCTACAATGAGCAGTTCTTC.

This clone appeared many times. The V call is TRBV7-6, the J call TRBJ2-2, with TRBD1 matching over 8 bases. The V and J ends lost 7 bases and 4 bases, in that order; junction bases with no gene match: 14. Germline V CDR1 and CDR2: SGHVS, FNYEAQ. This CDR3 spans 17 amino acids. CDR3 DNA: TGTGCCAGCATTCCCCTCAGGGGGCGAGAGGGCACCGGGGAGCTGTTTTTT. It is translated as CASIPLRGREGTGELFF.

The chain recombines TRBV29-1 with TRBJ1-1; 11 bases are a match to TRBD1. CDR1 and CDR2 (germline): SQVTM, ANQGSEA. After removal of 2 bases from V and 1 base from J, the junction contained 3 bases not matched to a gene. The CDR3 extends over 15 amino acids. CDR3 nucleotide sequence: TGCAGCGTTGAACCCGGGACAGGGGGGAACACTGAAGCTTTCTTT. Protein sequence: CSVEPGTGGNTEAFF. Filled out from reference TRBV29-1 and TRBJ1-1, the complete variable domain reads SAVISQKPSRDICQRGTSLTIQCQVDSQVTMMFWYRQQPGQSLTLIATANQGSEATYESGFVIDKFPISRPNLTFSTLTVSNMSPEDSSIYLCSVEPGTGGNTEAFFGQGTRLTVV.

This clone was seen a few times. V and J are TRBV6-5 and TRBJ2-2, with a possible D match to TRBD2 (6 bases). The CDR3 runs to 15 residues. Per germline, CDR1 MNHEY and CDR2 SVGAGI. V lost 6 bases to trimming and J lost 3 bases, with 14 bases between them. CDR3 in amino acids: CASRRLEYYTGELFF. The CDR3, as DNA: TGTGCCAGCAGGCGACTAGAATACTACACCGGGGAGCTGTTTTTT.